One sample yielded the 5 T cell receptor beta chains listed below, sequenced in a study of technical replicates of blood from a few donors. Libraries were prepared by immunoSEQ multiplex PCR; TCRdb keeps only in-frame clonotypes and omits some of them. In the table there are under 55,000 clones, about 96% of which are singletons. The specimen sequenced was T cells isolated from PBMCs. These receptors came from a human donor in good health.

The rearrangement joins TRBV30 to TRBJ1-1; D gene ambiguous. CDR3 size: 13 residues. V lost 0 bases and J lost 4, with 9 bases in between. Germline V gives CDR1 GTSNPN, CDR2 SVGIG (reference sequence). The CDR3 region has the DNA TGTGCCTGGAGTGTAGCGGTTACCACTGAAGCTTTCTTT. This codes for CAWSVAVTTEAFF.

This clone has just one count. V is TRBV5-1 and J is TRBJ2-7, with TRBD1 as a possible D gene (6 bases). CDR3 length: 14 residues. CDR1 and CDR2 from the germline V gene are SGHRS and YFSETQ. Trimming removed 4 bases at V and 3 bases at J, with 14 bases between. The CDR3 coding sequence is TGCGCCAGCAGCACGAACGTACAGGGCTACGAGCAGTACTTC. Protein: CASSTNVQGYEQYF.

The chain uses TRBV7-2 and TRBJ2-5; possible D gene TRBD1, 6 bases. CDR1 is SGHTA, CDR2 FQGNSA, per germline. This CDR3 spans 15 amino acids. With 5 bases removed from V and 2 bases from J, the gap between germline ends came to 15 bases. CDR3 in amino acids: CASSRDGTSQETQYF. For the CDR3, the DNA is TGTGCCAGCAGCAGAGACGGGACATCTCAAGAGACCCAGTACTTC.

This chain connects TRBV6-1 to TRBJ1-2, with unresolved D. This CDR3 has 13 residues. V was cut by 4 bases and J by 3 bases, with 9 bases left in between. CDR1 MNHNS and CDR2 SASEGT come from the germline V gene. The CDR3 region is CASSVADYYGYTF. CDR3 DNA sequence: TGTGCCAGCAGTGTGGCAGATTACTATGGCTACACCTTC.

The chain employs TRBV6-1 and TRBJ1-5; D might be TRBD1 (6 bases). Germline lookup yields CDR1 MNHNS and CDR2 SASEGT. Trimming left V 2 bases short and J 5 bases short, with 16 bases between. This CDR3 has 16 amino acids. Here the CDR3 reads CASSEIIGQLYQPQHF. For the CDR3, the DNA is TGTGCCAGCAGTGAAATAATAGGACAGCTTTATCAGCCCCAGCATTTT.